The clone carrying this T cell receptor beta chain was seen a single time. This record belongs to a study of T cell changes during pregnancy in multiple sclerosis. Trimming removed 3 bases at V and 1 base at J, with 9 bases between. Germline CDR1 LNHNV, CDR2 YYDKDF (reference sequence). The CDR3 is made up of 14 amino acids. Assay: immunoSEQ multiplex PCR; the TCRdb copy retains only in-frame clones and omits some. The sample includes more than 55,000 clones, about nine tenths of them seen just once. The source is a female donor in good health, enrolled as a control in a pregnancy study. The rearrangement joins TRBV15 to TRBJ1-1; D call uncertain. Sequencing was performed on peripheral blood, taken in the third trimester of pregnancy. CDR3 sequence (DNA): TGTGCCACCAGCAGTCCAAGGAGGAACACTGAAGCTTTCTTT. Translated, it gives CATSSPRRNTEAFF.